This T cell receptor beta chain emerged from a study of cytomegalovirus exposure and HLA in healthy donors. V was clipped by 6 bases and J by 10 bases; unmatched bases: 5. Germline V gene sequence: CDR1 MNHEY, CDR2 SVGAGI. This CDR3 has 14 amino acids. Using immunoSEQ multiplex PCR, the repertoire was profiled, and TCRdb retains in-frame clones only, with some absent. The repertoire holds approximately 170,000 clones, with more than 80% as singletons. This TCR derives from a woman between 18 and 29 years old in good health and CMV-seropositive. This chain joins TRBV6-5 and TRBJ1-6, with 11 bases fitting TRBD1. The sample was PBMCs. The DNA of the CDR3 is TGTGCCAGCAGCTCGGACAGGGGGCGATCACCCCTCCACTTT. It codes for CASSSDRGRSPLHF.